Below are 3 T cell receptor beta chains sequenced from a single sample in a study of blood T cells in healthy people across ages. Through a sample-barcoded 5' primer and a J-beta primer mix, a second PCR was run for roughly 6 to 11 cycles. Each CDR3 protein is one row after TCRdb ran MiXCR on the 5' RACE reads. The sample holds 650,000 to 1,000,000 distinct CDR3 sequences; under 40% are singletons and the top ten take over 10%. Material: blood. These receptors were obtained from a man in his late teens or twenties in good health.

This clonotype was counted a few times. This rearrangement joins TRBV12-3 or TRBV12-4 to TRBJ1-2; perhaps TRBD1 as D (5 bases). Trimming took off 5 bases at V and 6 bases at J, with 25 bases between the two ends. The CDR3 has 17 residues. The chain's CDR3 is CASSPPFKGPWGDGYTF. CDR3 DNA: TGTGCCAGCAGTCCCCCGTTTAAGGGACCTTGGGGAGATGGCTACACCTTC.

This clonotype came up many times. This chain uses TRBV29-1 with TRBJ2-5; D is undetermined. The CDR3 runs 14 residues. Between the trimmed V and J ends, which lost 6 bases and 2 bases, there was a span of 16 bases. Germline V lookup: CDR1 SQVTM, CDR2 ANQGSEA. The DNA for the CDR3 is TGCAGCGTCCCCGGCCCCAATTTTCAAGAGACCCAGTACTTC. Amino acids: CSVPGPNFQETQYF.

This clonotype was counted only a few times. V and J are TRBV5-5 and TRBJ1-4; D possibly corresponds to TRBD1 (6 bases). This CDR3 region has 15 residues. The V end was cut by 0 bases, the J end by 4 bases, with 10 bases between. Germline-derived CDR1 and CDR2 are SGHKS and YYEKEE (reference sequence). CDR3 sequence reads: CASSLEGVLNEKLFF. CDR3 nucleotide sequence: TGTGCCAGCAGCTTGGAGGGGGTTCTTAATGAAAAACTGTTTTTT.